This T cell receptor beta chain was obtained from a study of vaccination and CD4 T cells after COVID-19. General study points: Convalescent patients saw a median around 83% of their reactive clones show up only after vaccination. Early post-infection timepoints were not included, and relatively few convalescent patients were studied.

Treatment defined: roughly ten-day PBMC culture with coronavirus spike peptide pools or control peptides (ViraFEST assay). Cultures used under 2.5 million PBMCs per well, approximately 9.2 IU/ml IL-2 and 8.5 to 10 ug/ml peptides. This CDR3 is 15 amino acids long. Per germline, CDR1 ENHRY and CDR2 SYGVKD. Trimming cost V 3 bases and J 7 bases; bases outside gene matches: 5. Details on this clonotype: Its antigen is as yet unknown.

Researchers used the Oncomine TCR Beta short-read assay to sequence DNA from cultured CD4+ T cells. From cultured CD4+ T cells, genomic DNA was extracted. In TCRdb, the PCR reads were re-called with MiXCR into one record per CDR3 protein. The profile shows some 17,000 distinct CDR3 sequences, 55% to 75% of them singletons. This chain joins TRBV10-3 and TRBJ2-1; 11 bases fit TRBD2. Sequenced input: CD4+ T cells from blood, cultured in vitro. This receptor was identified in a human donor who had recovered from COVID-19. CDR3: CAISDLRTSGNEQFF. DNA of the CDR3: TGTGCCATCAGTGACCTAAGGACTAGCGGGAATGAGCAGTTCTTC.